This record covers a single T cell receptor (beta chain). The antigen is undetermined. The entry originates in a study of fetal regulatory T cell absence and autoimmunity. Study-wide points: In IPEX syndrome, oligoclonal enrichment was read as supporting prenatal antigen-driven autoimmunity in the pancreas. Compared with cord blood, pancreas showed oligoclonal TCR enrichment, some clones over 90-fold. Broadly similar TRB gene family usage was seen in pancreas and cord blood.

V lost 8 bases and J 2 bases, leaving 9 bases between the germline ends. Looked up from germline, CDR1 is LNHDA and CDR2 is SQIVND (reference sequence). The CDR3 contains 13 residues. The assay was run at survey level. Profiling relied on immunoSEQ multiplex PCR, and the TCRdb table lists in-frame clones only, not all of them. The profile shows more than 85,000 clones, approximately 75% of them singletons. The chain joins TRBV19 to TRBJ2-2; D call uncertain. The source is a male donor with IPEX syndrome. Sequences were obtained from pancreas tissue. This CDR3 reads CASVWVNTGELFF. The CDR3 DNA is TGTGCCAGTGTTTGGGTTAACACCGGGGAGCTGTTTTTT.